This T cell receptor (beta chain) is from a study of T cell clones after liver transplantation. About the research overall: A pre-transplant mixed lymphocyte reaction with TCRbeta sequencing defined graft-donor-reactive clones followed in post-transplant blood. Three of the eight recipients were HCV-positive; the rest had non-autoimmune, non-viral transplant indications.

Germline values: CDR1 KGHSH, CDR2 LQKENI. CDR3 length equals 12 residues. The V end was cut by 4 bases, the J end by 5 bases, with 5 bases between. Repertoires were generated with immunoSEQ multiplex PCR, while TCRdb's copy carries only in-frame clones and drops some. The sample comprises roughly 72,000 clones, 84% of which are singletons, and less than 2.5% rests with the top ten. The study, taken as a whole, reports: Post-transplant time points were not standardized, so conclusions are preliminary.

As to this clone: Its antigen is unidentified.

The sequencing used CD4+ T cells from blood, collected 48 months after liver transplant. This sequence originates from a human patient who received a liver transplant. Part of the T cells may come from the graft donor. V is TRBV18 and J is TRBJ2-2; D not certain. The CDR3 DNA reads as TGTGCCAGCTCACTAAAGACCGGGGAGCTGTTTTTT. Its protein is CASSLKTGELFF.